This TCR beta chain was sequenced during a study of cytomegalovirus exposure and HLA in healthy donors. With respect to this clone: Its antigen is unidentified.

PCR amplification relied on 60 Vbeta primers (plus 13 Jbeta primers). Measured with immunoSEQ multiplex PCR; TCRdb has only the in-frame clones, and not every one. This specimen shows 150,000 to 200,000 clones; the ten leading clones hold approximately 2%. CDR1 and CDR2 (germline): MNHEY, SVGAGI. The CDR3 is 15 amino acids. Trimming stripped 0 bases from V and 5 bases from J, with 11 bases between. Study outcomes and limitations: Follow-up analysis later connected one missense variant in DCLRE1C with trimming of TCR beta V- and J-genes. As confirmed in vitro, a few CMV-associated chains were specific for CMV antigens.

The chain recombines TRBV6-5 with TRBJ1-5; unclear D gene. The specimen sequenced was PBMCs. The source is a man younger than 45 in good health and CMV-seronegative. The CDR3 sequence: CASSYSQSRYQPQHF. CDR3 DNA sequence: TGTGCCAGCAGTTACTCGCAATCCAGGTATCAGCCCCAGCATTTT.